This T cell receptor beta chain was profiled in a study of T cells after yellow fever vaccination. Looking at the study overall: The SMART-Seq v4 Ultra Low Input method served to prepare the low-cell-number fractions.

TCR cDNA was made by 5'RACE template switching, adding a universal primer site and UMIs. TCRdb used MiXCR to reprocess the 5' RACE reads, holding one entry per CDR3 protein. This sample has more than 300,000 distinct CDR3 sequences; about 10% occur once, and the top ten carry less than 3.5%. Findings and limits, study-wide: When the response was secondary, it was weaker but reached its peak faster, day 5 versus 15.

A word on this clonotype: As yet, its antigen is unknown.

The CDR3 is made up of 13 amino acids. V was clipped by 3 bases and J by 6 bases, with 11 bases between them. Germline CDR1 and CDR2: DFQATT and SNEGSKA (reference sequence). Sequencing used CD4+ T cells sorted from PBMCs, obtained 45 days after the yellow fever booster vaccination. V usage is TRBV20-1 and J usage is TRBJ2-2; the D gene is possibly TRBD2 (5 bases). The sequence was collected from a man between 18 and 35 years old who received the YFV17D yellow fever vaccine. CDR3 in amino acids: CSASRRTAGELFF. DNA of the CDR3: TGCAGTGCTAGTCGAAGGACTGCCGGGGAGCTGTTTTTT.